This T cell receptor beta chain was observed in a study of metastatic and nonmetastatic thyroid tumors. Overall study context: Samples came from malignant and benign thyroid patients, and repertoires were compared across blood and tumor or nodule tissue.

In the authors' methods: Clinicopathological groups supplied CDR3 differences that were used to build a distant-metastasis classifier for papillary thyroid cancer. MiXCR was used by TCRdb to re-call the PCR reads. The V and J calls and clone size come from TCRdb's table, not from the authors' own analysis. The table includes roughly 8,400 clones, approximately 30% detected once. This clone was counted a few times. Patients were all untreated before their thyroid surgery. The V end lost 5 bases, the J end lost 4 bases, and 15 bases lay between the germline ends. CDR1 SQVTM and CDR2 ANQGSEA come from the germline V gene. The CDR3 length is 13 residues.

The source material was tumor tissue. The clonotype was recovered from a female donor with papillary thyroid cancer or a benign thyroid nodule (not recorded which). Some clones in this sample may be carry-over from other donors' samples. This sequence joins TRBV29-1 and TRBJ2-7; D is unresolved. The CDR3 region is CSVCSTDYYEQYF. CDR3 coding DNA: TGCAGCGTTTGCAGCACCGATTATTACGAGCAGTACTTC.